This T cell receptor beta chain was observed in a study of cytomegalovirus exposure and HLA in healthy donors. Study conclusions and caveats: A later analysis reported that several of the most significant clusters appeared to be linked to common viral pathogens, among them Epstein-Barr virus.

The PCR made use of 60 Vbeta and 13 Jbeta primers. Source study methods: As a later analysis found, there were 80 million or so unique TCR beta chains, of which some 10 million were shared. Some clones are missing from TCRdb's copy, which holds only in-frame ones; the method was immunoSEQ multiplex PCR. V and J calls and clone size are given by that table; D and trimming were obtained from the DNA. Of some 190,000 clones in the sample, 80% to 90% were seen once. The CDR3 loop spans 13 amino acids. V was cut by 7 bases and J by 3 bases, with 12 bases left in between. In germline, CDR1 is SNHLY, CDR2 FYNNEI. Details on this clone: Its antigen is unknown.

Sequenced sample: PBMCs. The receptor was derived from a male donor in good health and CMV-seronegative. The chain carries TRBV2 and TRBJ1-2, with TRBD1 as a possible D gene (6 bases). The chain's CDR3 is CASKAGVDYGYTF. CDR3 DNA sequence: TGTGCCAGCAAAGCAGGGGTCGACTATGGCTACACCTTC.